The rows below give T cell receptor beta chains drawn from one sample of a study of blood T cell repertoires in COVID-19. Sequencing was performed with immunoSEQ multiplex PCR; in TCRdb, only in-frame clones are kept and a portion is missing. The sample lists over 200,000 clones; about nine tenths were seen once. Material for sequencing was peripheral blood. These receptors came from a man aged 60-69 years who had recovered from COVID-19. CDR3s include the opening cysteine and the closing phenylalanine or tryptophan. A D gene is named only where the DNA matches it firmly. Clone size is shown for a subset of rows, as once, few, many or a class of expanded clone.

d_gene	j_gene	abundance	v_gene	CDR3nt	CDR3aa
.	TRBJ1-2	.	TRBV29-1	TGCAGCGTTTTGGAGAATGGCTACACCTTC	CSVLENGYTF
.	TRBJ1-1	.	TRBV27	TGTGCCAGCAGTCCCCACAGGGTTTCGGGGTTCGGAGCTTTCTTT	CASSPHRVSGFGAFF
.	TRBJ2-3	once	TRBV21-1	TGTGCCAGCAGCTACGGGACTAGCGGGAGTTCTTTCCCAGATACGCAGTATTTT	CASSYGTSGSSFPDTQYF
.	TRBJ1-5	.	TRBV5-6	TGTGCCAGCAGCTCGCTTTCTCAGGGATTCAATCAGCCCCAGCATTTT	CASSSLSQGFNQPQHF
.	TRBJ1-2	.	TRBV28	TGTGCCAGCAGTCGGGATGGCTACACCTTC	CASSRDGYTF
.	TRBJ2-5	.	TRBV19	TGTGCCAGTAGTACAACGACAGCCCAAGAGACCCAGTACTTC	CASSTTTAQETQYF
.	TRBJ1-1	once	TRBV18	TGTGCCAGCTCACCAAGTATCGTGTCAGGGCAACTGAGCACTGAAGCTTTCTTT	CASSPSIVSGQLSTEAFF
TRBD1	TRBJ2-3	.	TRBV5-4	TGTGCCAGCAGCTTGGCGAAGGGGGCGTTAGATACGCAGTATTTT	CASSLAKGALDTQYF
TRBD2	TRBJ2-7	.	TRBV5-1	TGCGCCAGCAGCTTGGCGGGGGGAGCCTACGAGCAGTACTTC	CASSLAGGAYEQYF
TRBD1	TRBJ1-1	.	TRBV6-1	TGTGCCAGCAGTGAGAGAGGGGGCGGCGTGGCTGCTTTCTTT	CASSERGGGVAAFF
TRBD1	TRBJ2-7	.	TRBV25-1	TGTGCCAGCAGCGGGACAGGGGCCTACGAGCAGTACTTC	CASSGTGAYEQYF
.	TRBJ1-1	few	TRBV28	TGTGCCAGCCTTTCCAGGGGTAGGAACACTGAAGCTTTCTTT	CASLSRGRNTEAFF
.	TRBJ2-5	.	TRBV5-5	TGTGCCAGCAGCTCGACAGGTCAAGAGACCCAGTACTTC	CASSSTGQETQYF
TRBD2	TRBJ2-2	.	TRBV6-4	TGTGCCAGCAGCGCCCAACTAGCGGAGAACACCGGGGAGCTGTTTTTT	CASSAQLAENTGELFF
.	TRBJ2-3	.	TRBV14	TGTGCCAGCAGCCGACTAGGGGGCACAGATACGCAGTATTTT	CASSRLGGTDTQYF
TRBD1	TRBJ1-1	.	TRBV3-1/TRBV3-2	TGTGCCAGCAGCCGGATTGACAGGGTTATTGAAGCTTTCTTT	CASSRIDRVIEAFF
TRBD2	TRBJ2-3	.	TRBV11-3	TGTGCCAGCAGCGCGCTAGCGGGAGCTTCTAGCACAGATACGCAGTATTTT	CASSALAGASSTDTQYF
TRBD1	TRBJ1-2	.	TRBV24-1	TGTGCCACCAGAACAGGGGAAGGAGATCATGGCTACACCTTC	CATRTGEGDHGYTF
.	TRBJ2-7	.	TRBV7-2	TGTGCCAGCAGCTTGGGACACCAAGCCGAGCAGTACTTC	CASSLGHQAEQYF
TRBD1	TRBJ2-7	.	TRBV19	TGTGCCAGTAGTATCACGGGACAGCCAGCCTACGAGCAGTACTTC	CASSITGQPAYEQYF
TRBD1	TRBJ1-5	few	TRBV19	TGTGCCAGTAGTATCACAGGGGGCGCGGGCAATCAGCCCCAGCATTTT	CASSITGGAGNQPQHF
TRBD1	TRBJ2-5	.	TRBV2	TGTGCCAGCAGTCGGGACAGGGGTGCGGAGACCCAGTACTTC	CASSRDRGAETQYF
.	TRBJ2-2	.	TRBV27	TGTGCCAGCAGTTTTCAAGGGTTAAGGCGGGACCGGTCGATCGGGGAGCTGTTTTTT	CASSFQGLRRDRSIGELFF
.	TRBJ2-2	.	TRBV5-1	TGCGCCAGCAGCTTGGTTCCGGGGGTCACCGGGGAGCTGTTTTTT	CASSLVPGVTGELFF
TRBD1	TRBJ1-1	.	TRBV28	TGTGTGACAGGGTTGAACACTGAAGCTTTCTTT	CVTGLNTEAFF
.	TRBJ1-2	.	TRBV5-1	TGCGCCAGCAGCCCTGGGGGGACCAACTATGGCTACACCTTC	CASSPGGTNYGYTF
TRBD1	TRBJ1-2	.	TRBV2	TGTGCCAGCAACAGGGACAGGGACAATGGCTACACCTTC	CASNRDRDNGYTF
.	TRBJ1-5	few	TRBV28	TGTGCCAGCAGTTTACGGACTCTGTGGGTAAATCAGCCCCAGCATTTT	CASSLRTLWVNQPQHF
.	TRBJ2-5	.	TRBV5-1	TGCGCCAGCAGCAACAGGGAGCAAGAGACCCAGTACTTC	CASSNREQETQYF
TRBD2	TRBJ2-1	.	TRBV6-6	TGTGCCAGCAGTTACAAGACTAGCGGCTACAATGAGCAGTTCTTC	CASSYKTSGYNEQFF
.	TRBJ1-5	.	TRBV3-1/TRBV3-2	TGTGCCAGATTCCCCCTCCCAGGGAACAATCAGCCCCAGCATTTT	CARFPLPGNNQPQHF
.	TRBJ2-5	.	TRBV10-3	TGTGCCATCAGTGACGGTGAGACAGGCCGTGGAACCCAGTACTTC	CAISDGETGRGTQYF
.	TRBJ1-1	once	TRBV10-3	TGTGCCACGACAGGGAACACTGAAGCTTTCTTT	CATTGNTEAFF
TRBD1	TRBJ1-5	.	TRBV6-5	TGTGCCAGCAGACCGGACAGGTATCAGCCCCAGCATTTT	CASRPDRYQPQHF
.	TRBJ2-7	.	TRBV12-2	TGTGCAAGTCCCGTGGGTAACGGCGGCACCTACGAGCAGTACTTC	CASPVGNGGTYEQYF
.	TRBJ1-3	.	TRBV28	TGTGCCAGCATCGAAGGGGGGGGCATCTCTGGAAACACCATATATTTT	CASIEGGGISGNTIYF
TRBD1	TRBJ1-5	.	TRBV5-3	TGTGCCAGAAGCCACTACCGGGACAGGGGAAGCAATCAGCCCCAGCATTTT	CARSHYRDRGSNQPQHF